This T cell receptor (beta chain) comes out of a study of blood T cell repertoires in COVID-19. Overall study context: Acute and convalescent COVID-19 samples came from the United States, Italy and Spain. PBMCs, B-cell-depleted T cells, or T cells were the source of the cDNA or gDNA that made up the material.

Under the authors' procedure: The authors estimated nucleated cell counts from reference gene primer amplification. TCRdb's table, derived via immunoSEQ multiplex PCR, lists solely in-frame clones and lacks some. Clone size and the V and J calls come from that table; the DNA yielded D and trimming. The data contain about 180,000 clones, over 80% of them singletons. The Seattle patients, enrolled during active infection, were followed longitudinally. A remark on this clone: Relative to the germline gene, one junction end is altered; a read error may explain this.

The germline gives CDR1 SGHNT, CDR2 YYREEE (reference sequence). This CDR3 comprises 13 residues. The receptor's source is a woman in her forties with COVID-19, enrolled during active disease. What was sequenced was peripheral blood. This chain uses TRBV5-4 with TRBJ1-2; D is perhaps TRBD1 (5 bases). The CDR3 nucleotides are TGTGCCAGCAGCGGAACCACAGGAGATGGCTCCACCTTC. Translation: CASSGTTGDGSTF.